This T cell receptor (beta chain) is drawn from a study of blood T cell repertoires in COVID-19. Background on the study: Samples taken during acute and convalescent COVID-19 were collected in the United States, Italy and Spain. PBMCs, B-cell-depleted T cells, or T cells provided the cDNA or gDNA that made up the material.

The V gene lost 3 bases and the J gene lost 6 bases, with 10 bases spanning the gap. The length of the CDR3 is 12 residues. Looked up from germline, CDR1 is DFQATT and CDR2 is SNEGSKA (reference sequence). In the authors' workflow: Nucleated cell number was recorded as an estimate derived from reference gene primer amplification. Repertoires were generated with immunoSEQ multiplex PCR, while TCRdb's copy carries only in-frame clones and drops some. The DNA was the basis for D and trimming; V, J and clone size are from that table. The repertoire consists of hundreds of thousands of clones, with approximately 87% occurring once and the leading ten covering approximately 1.5%.

This TCR came from a woman aged 40 to 50 who had recovered from COVID-19. Sequenced sample: peripheral blood. The chain recombines TRBV20-1 with TRBJ2-3; D gene uncertain. CDR3 DNA sequence: TGCAGTGCTAGTTACTTCGGGGATACGCAGTATTTT. Amino acids: CSASYFGDTQYF.